These 5 T cell receptor beta chains originate from one sample sequenced in a study of blood T cell repertoires in COVID-19. Only in-frame clones appear in the TCRdb table, and some are missing; sequencing was by immunoSEQ multiplex PCR. This table holds roughly 330,000 clones, around four fifths found once. The sequenced sample was peripheral blood. These receptors all stem from a woman aged 45 to 65 with acute or convalescent COVID-19.

This chain links TRBV30 with TRBJ1-6, with TRBD1 identical over 7 bases. Unmatched junction bases numbered 7, after V lost 5 bases and J lost 0 bases. CDR1 is GTSNPN and CDR2 is SVGIG in the germline V gene (reference sequence). The length of the CDR3 is 16 residues. CDR3 protein: CAWYSHRGSYNSPLHF. The CDR3 nucleotides are TGTGCCTGGTATTCTCACAGGGGCTCCTATAATTCACCCCTCCACTTT.

This chain connects TRBV11-2 to TRBJ2-1; a weak D match, TRBD2 (6 bases). This CDR3 region has 15 residues. V dropped 1 base and J dropped 0 bases, with 7 bases sitting between them. Germline loops: CDR1 SGHAT, CDR2 FQNNGV. CDR3 sequence reads: CASSLVGSSYNEQFF. As DNA, the CDR3 is TGTGCCAGCAGCTTAGTCGGGAGCTCCTACAATGAGCAGTTCTTC.

The chain links TRBV3-1 (or the pseudogene TRBV3-2) to TRBJ2-1, with D unclear. CDR1 is LGHDT, CDR2 YNNKEL, per germline (reference sequence). V shed 1 base and J shed 9 bases, with 10 bases lying between them. CDR3 length: 13 residues. The chain's CDR3 is CASSQGAPREQFF. The CDR3 region has the DNA TGTGCCAGCAGCCAAGGAGCGCCGCGTGAGCAGTTCTTC.

The rearrangement uses TRBV2 and TRBJ2-1; a weak D match, TRBD1 (6 bases). CDR1 SNHLY and CDR2 FYNNEI come from the germline V gene. V was clipped by 5 bases and J by 7 bases, with 12 bases between them. This CDR3 is built from 13 residues. CDR3 sequence: CASSLDRINEQFF. In DNA, the CDR3 is TGTGCCAGCAGTTTGGACAGAATTAATGAGCAGTTCTTC.

The rearrangement joins TRBV2 to TRBJ2-4; a possible D gene is TRBD2 (8 bases). Between the trimmed V and J ends, which lost 6 bases and 0 bases, there was a span of 15 bases. CDR1 is SNHLY, CDR2 FYNNEI, per germline. CDR3 length: 16 amino acids. CDR3 bases: TGTGCCAGCAGCGGGGGGGACAGCGTAGCCAAAAACATTCAGTACTTC. Encoded protein: CASSGGDSVAKNIQYF.